These T cell receptor beta chains were read from a single sample in a study of T cells in Graves' hyperthyroidism and ophthalmopathy. TCRdb reprocessed the multiplex PCR reads via MiXCR and lists one record per CDR3 protein. The sample has about 600,000 distinct CDR3 sequences; approximately 15% are singletons. The sequencing sample was made of blood. The receptors come from a woman aged 50 to 60 with Graves' ophthalmopathy. CDR3s include the opening cysteine and the closing phenylalanine or tryptophan. The D gene is left open where the match is weak. Clone size, where shown, is once, few, many, or a class for clones that have expanded.

many	-	TRBV20-1	TRBJ1-5	TGCAGTGCTAAAACCGACAGGTACAATCAGCCCCAGCATTTT	CSAKTDRYNQPQHF
-	TRBD2	TRBV5-4	TRBJ2-1	TGTGCCAGCAGCTTTGGGGGGGTAAGCTCCTACAATGAGCAGTTCTTC	CASSFGGVSSYNEQFF
many	-	TRBV10-3	TRBJ2-5	TGTGCCATCAGCCCCGGGACCAACCAAGAGACCCAGTACTTC	CAISPGTNQETQYF
-	-	TRBV9	TRBJ2-5	TGTGCCAGCAGCGTAGATAGGGACAAAGAGACCCAGTACTTC	CASSVDRDKETQYF
many	-	TRBV18	TRBJ2-2	TGTGCCAGCAGTCCACGGGACACCGGGGAGCTGTTTTTT	CASSPRDTGELFF
-	TRBD2	TRBV6-5	TRBJ2-7	TGTGCCAGCAGTTACTCCGGGCTAGCGGGAGAGCAGTACTTC	CASSYSGLAGEQYF
many	-	TRBV6-1	TRBJ1-2	TGTGCCAGCAGGCCCGGGGGGTTCCTCTATGGCTACACCTTC	CASRPGGFLYGYTF
many	TRBD2	TRBV20-1	TRBJ2-3	TGCAGTGCTAGTTCTAGCGGGGACACAGATACGCAGTATTTT	CSASSSGDTDTQYF
many	-	TRBV6-1	TRBJ2-1	TGTGCCAGCAGTTCCTACGGGGGCCCCGGGAGTGATGAGCAGTTCTTC	CASSSYGGPGSDEQFF
many	-	TRBV11-2	TRBJ2-5	TGTGCCAGCAGCTTAGGAGGCAGGGGACTTCAAGAGACCCAGTACTTC	CASSLGGRGLQETQYF
few	-	TRBV2	TRBJ1-3	TGTGCCAGCAGTGAAGCGGGGGCCGGACCCCCTGGAAACACCATATATTTT	CASSEAGAGPPGNTIYF
many	TRBD1	TRBV5-8	TRBJ1-2	TGTGCCAGCAGCTCCGACAGGGGTAGCTACACCTTC	CASSSDRGSYTF
many	-	TRBV18	TRBJ2-3	TGTGCCAGCTCACCCGGGACCCAGAACTCTTATCCGCAGTATTTT	CASSPGTQNSYPQYF
many	-	TRBV28	TRBJ1-1	TGTGCCAGCAGTACCCTGGGACGGCTGAACACTGAAGCTTTCTTT	CASSTLGRLNTEAFF
many	-	TRBV6-1	TRBJ2-7	TGTGCCAGCAGTTCCATTCGACAGGCTCAGATCTACGAGCAGTACTTC	CASSSIRQAQIYEQYF
many	TRBD2	TRBV7-3	TRBJ2-1	TGTGCCAGCAGCTTAGCGGGAGATATAAATGAGCAGTTCTTC	CASSLAGDINEQFF
few	-	TRBV19	TRBJ2-3	TGTGCCAGTATGGCCGACGGTAGCACAGATACGCAGTATTTT	CASMADGSTDTQYF
few	-	TRBV4-1	TRBJ1-2	TGCGCCAGCAGCCAAGGCTGGACTGAACTTAACTATGGCTACACCTTC	CASSQGWTELNYGYTF
-	TRBD2	TRBV11-1	TRBJ2-7	TGTGCCAGCAGCTTAGGCCTAGCGGAATTTTACGAGCAGTACTTC	CASSLGLAEFYEQYF
many	-	TRBV7-8	TRBJ1-5	TGTGCCAGCAGCTTAGTTTATAATCAGCCCCAGCATTTT	CASSLVYNQPQHF
-	TRBD2	TRBV7-3	TRBJ2-1	TGTGCCAGCAGACCAACCGGGACTACCAATGAGCAGTTCTTC	CASRPTGTTNEQFF
many	TRBD2	TRBV2	TRBJ2-3	TGTGCCAGCAGTACATCCTCCTTAGCGGGAGACACCACAGATACGCAGTATTTT	CASSTSSLAGDTTDTQYF
many	TRBD1	TRBV20-1	TRBJ2-2	TGCAGTGCTAGAGATCCGGGACAGGGGACCGGGGAGCTGTTTTTT	CSARDPGQGTGELFF
-	TRBD1	TRBV5-1	TRBJ2-2	TGCGCCAGCAGCATGACAGGGGCCGGGGAGCTGTTTTTT	CASSMTGAGELFF
many	-	TRBV29-1	TRBJ2-7	TGCAGCGTGGTGGGGCAGGGAGTTGGCGAGCAGTACTTC	CSVVGQGVGEQYF
many	-	TRBV24-1	TRBJ1-1	TGTGCCACCAGTGATTGGCAGAACACTGAAGCTTTCTTT	CATSDWQNTEAFF
many	TRBD2	TRBV5-1	TRBJ2-3	TGCGCCAGCAGCTTGGTGGCGGGAGCAGAGGGTGGAAAAACAGATACGCAGTATTTT	CASSLVAGAEGGKTDTQYF
many	-	TRBV9	TRBJ2-7	TGTGCCAGCAGCCCCCGGCGTGAGGACGAGCAGTACTTC	CASSPRREDEQYF
-	-	TRBV6-5	TRBJ1-1	TGTGCCAGCAGTTACTCGAGGGGGTCTGAAGCTTTCTTT	CASSYSRGSEAFF
many	-	TRBV20-1	TRBJ2-7	TGCAGTGCTCCGGACCCCACGGGGGAGCAGTACTTC	CSAPDPTGEQYF
many	-	TRBV27	TRBJ1-2	TGTGCCACCCCAGGCAGGGGCGATGGCTACACCTTC	CATPGRGDGYTF
few	-	TRBV28	TRBJ1-5	TGTGCCAGCTTACAGGTCCCCGATAGGCCCCAGCATTTT	CASLQVPDRPQHF
few	-	TRBV20-1	TRBJ2-1	TGCAGTGCTCTAAGATCCGGACCAATGATAAACAATGAGCAGTTCTTC	CSALRSGPMINNEQFF
few	-	TRBV30	TRBJ2-7	TGTGCCTGGAGTGACCGCCTCGGGACGAGCCGGGAGGAGCAGTACTTC	CAWSDRLGTSREEQYF
-	-	TRBV13	TRBJ2-1	TGTGCCAGCAGCCGAAACCGGGACTTTAACAATGAGCAGTTCTTC	CASSRNRDFNNEQFF
many	TRBD2	TRBV6-1	TRBJ2-3	TGTGCCAGCAGCCGGACACTAGCGTTTGAGACAGATACGCAGTATTTT	CASSRTLAFETDTQYF
-	TRBD2	TRBV6-2/TRBV6-3	TRBJ2-7	TGTGCCACCGATACTAGCGGGATAGGGGAGCAGTACTTC	CATDTSGIGEQYF
-	TRBD1	TRBV19	TRBJ2-7	TGTGCCAGTAGTACGCCGGGACAGGGGGTCTCCTACGAGCAGTACTTC	CASSTPGQGVSYEQYF
many	TRBD2	TRBV20-1	TRBJ2-3	TGCAGTGCTGCGTCTAGCGGGAGGGAGGATACGCAGTATTTT	CSAASSGREDTQYF
few	TRBD2	TRBV20-1	TRBJ2-7	TGCAGTGCTAGAGATCGACTAGCCCTAGCCTACGAGCAGTACTTC	CSARDRLALAYEQYF
many	TRBD2	TRBV28	TRBJ2-7	TGTGCCAGCAGTTTATCCCGACTAGCCCACGAGCAGTACTTC	CASSLSRLAHEQYF
many	TRBD1	TRBV27	TRBJ1-2	TGTGCCAGCAGTTTAGGGTTTGGGCCGGGACAGCACTATGGCTACACCTTC	CASSLGFGPGQHYGYTF
many	-	TRBV20-1	TRBJ2-7	TGCAGTGCTAGAGGACTAGGGGAGTTTTCCTACGAGCAGTACTTC	CSARGLGEFSYEQYF
-	TRBD2	TRBV5-4	TRBJ2-1	TGTGCCAGCAGCTCGCCCTCCCTAGCGGGAGCAGGGAATGAGCAGTTCTTC	CASSSPSLAGAGNEQFF
many	TRBD2	TRBV30	TRBJ2-1	TGTGCCTGGAGTGTACGGGCTAGCGGGAGCCTATACAATGAGCAGTTCTTC	CAWSVRASGSLYNEQFF
-	TRBD2	TRBV20-1	TRBJ2-7	TGCAGTGCTAGACCCAAACCGGGACGGGGGGTATACGAGCAGTACTTC	CSARPKPGRGVYEQYF
many	-	TRBV29-1	TRBJ2-1	TGCAGCTCAACCCGGATACAGGCCATCGAGGAGCAGTTCTTC	CSSTRIQAIEEQFF
-	TRBD1	TRBV2	TRBJ2-5	TGTGCCAGCAGTGAATTCGGGACAGGGTTTGGAGAGACCCAGTACTTC	CASSEFGTGFGETQYF
-	TRBD2	TRBV29-1	TRBJ2-2	TGCAGCGTGACTAGCGGGAGGGCCGGTGGGGAGCTGTTTTTT	CSVTSGRAGGELFF
many	-	TRBV18	TRBJ1-5	TGTGCCAGCTCACCAGGAATGGGGGGCCTCAATCAGCCCCAGCATTTT	CASSPGMGGLNQPQHF
many	TRBD2	TRBV20-1	TRBJ2-3	TGCAGTGCTAGAGATTGGTCTGGCGGGAGGAGGGGAGATACGCAGTATTTT	CSARDWSGGRRGDTQYF
many	-	TRBV3-1	TRBJ1-1	TGTGCCAGCACCCCAAGGGGGGCATGGAACACTGAAGCTTTCTTT	CASTPRGAWNTEAFF
many	-	TRBV7-9	TRBJ1-1	TGTGCCAGCAGCTTAAGGCGGCAGTTGAACACTGAAGCTTTCTTT	CASSLRRQLNTEAFF
-	TRBD2	TRBV15	TRBJ2-1	TGTGCCACCAGCAGAGAGATTTTTGCGGGACTAGCGGGAGGTGAGCAGTTCTTC	CATSREIFAGLAGGEQFF
few	-	TRBV5-1	TRBJ2-3	TGCGCCAGCAGCGCAGTGGAGGATACGCAGTATTTT	CASSAVEDTQYF
few	-	TRBV7-2	TRBJ2-1	TGTGCCAGCAGAAAGACTAACCATGAGCAGTTCTTC	CASRKTNHEQFF
many	TRBD2	TRBV7-2	TRBJ2-1	TGTGCCAGCAGCTTCTACGGACTAGCGGCCTACTACAATGAGCAGTTCTTC	CASSFYGLAAYYNEQFF
many	-	TRBV6-2/TRBV6-3	TRBJ1-2	TGTGCCAGCAGTTACTCGACGGTCCCTGGCTACACCTTC	CASSYSTVPGYTF